This T cell receptor (beta chain) was obtained from a study of control samples from healthy donors and cancer patients. Germline V gene data show CDR1 as KGHDR and CDR2 as SFDVKD. With V trimmed by 4 bases and J by 0 bases, 2 bases remained unmatched. This CDR3 has 15 amino acids. Profiling relied on immunoSEQ multiplex PCR, and the TCRdb table lists in-frame clones only, not all of them. Of more than 150,000 clones listed, approximately 90% were seen once; the top ten hold less than 0.75%. The receptor was isolated from a woman in her twenties or thirties in good health. V is TRBV24-1 and J is TRBJ2-3; 8 bases are a match to TRBD2. The sample was blood. Written as DNA, the CDR3 is TGTGCCACCAGTGAAAGCGGGGGTAGCACAGATACGCAGTATTTT. Translated: CATSESGGSTDTQYF.